This is a list of T cell receptor beta chains from one sample in a study of blood T cell repertoires in COVID-19. The table came from immunoSEQ multiplex PCR; TCRdb's copy has only in-frame clones and leaves some out. The sample carries more than 100,000 clones, about nine tenths recorded once. The sample comprised peripheral blood. The receptors stem from a man in his forties or fifties with active COVID-19. CDR3s include the opening cysteine and the closing phenylalanine or tryptophan. Fields, in order: D gene, J gene, clone size, V gene, CDR3 DNA, CDR3 protein. A D gene is named only where the DNA matches it firmly. Clone size is shown for a subset of rows, as once, few, many or a class of expanded clone.

>TRBD1|TRBJ2-1|-|TRBV2
TGTGCCAGCAGCGTTGGGACAGGGGAGCAGTTCTTC
CASSVGTGEQFF
>-|TRBJ2-1|-|TRBV6-2/TRBV6-3
TGTGCCAGCAGTTACTGGGTCGGGCGGGGCGACTCCTACAATGAGCAGTTCTTC
CASSYWVGRGDSYNEQFF
>TRBD2|TRBJ2-3|-|TRBV10-3
TGTGCCATCAGTGCCCCTGAGCGGGGGGAAGGAGATACGCAGTATTTT
CAISAPERGEGDTQYF
>TRBD1|TRBJ2-1|-|TRBV19
TGTGCCAGTAGCCGCGGACAGGACAATGAGCAGTTCTTC
CASSRGQDNEQFF
>-|TRBJ2-7|once|TRBV7-2
TGTGCCAGCACCCCGGGGAGGGGGGATAGCTACGAGCAGTACTTC
CASTPGRGDSYEQYF
>-|TRBJ2-7|-|TRBV6-5
TGTGCCAGCAGTCCAGGTTGGGAGCAGTACTTC
CASSPGWEQYF
>TRBD1|TRBJ2-5|-|TRBV11-3
TGTGCCAGCAGCCGCCGGACAGGGGGCGCCGAGACCCAGTACTTC
CASSRRTGGAETQYF
>-|TRBJ2-7|-|TRBV6-2/TRBV6-3
TGTGCCAGCAGCGATTCGGACAGTGGAGGGCAGTACTTC
CASSDSDSGGQYF
>-|TRBJ2-5|-|TRBV5-8
TGTGCCAGCAGCGGCCAGGGGGGCCTAAGGATGCAGACCCAGTACTTC
CASSGQGGLRMQTQYF
>-|TRBJ1-3|-|TRBV25-1
TGTGCCAGCAGTGAGACAAATTCCTTGTCAAACACCATATATTTT
CASSETNSLSNTIYF
>-|TRBJ2-7|-|TRBV6-5
TGTGCCAGCAGTTACTCGTGGCGGGTGAAATCCTACGAGCAGTACTTC
CASSYSWRVKSYEQYF
>-|TRBJ1-1|-|TRBV7-9
TGTGCCAGCACTAGAGCACTTGAAGCTTTCTTT
CASTRALEAFF
>TRBD2|TRBJ2-3|few|TRBV9
TGTGCCAGCAGCGTAAGGTGGGGGGGGACAGATACGCAGTATTTT
CASSVRWGGTDTQYF
>TRBD2|TRBJ2-2|-|TRBV19
TGTGCCAGTAGAAGGACTAGCGTGTACACCGGGGAGCTGTTTTTT
CASRRTSVYTGELFF